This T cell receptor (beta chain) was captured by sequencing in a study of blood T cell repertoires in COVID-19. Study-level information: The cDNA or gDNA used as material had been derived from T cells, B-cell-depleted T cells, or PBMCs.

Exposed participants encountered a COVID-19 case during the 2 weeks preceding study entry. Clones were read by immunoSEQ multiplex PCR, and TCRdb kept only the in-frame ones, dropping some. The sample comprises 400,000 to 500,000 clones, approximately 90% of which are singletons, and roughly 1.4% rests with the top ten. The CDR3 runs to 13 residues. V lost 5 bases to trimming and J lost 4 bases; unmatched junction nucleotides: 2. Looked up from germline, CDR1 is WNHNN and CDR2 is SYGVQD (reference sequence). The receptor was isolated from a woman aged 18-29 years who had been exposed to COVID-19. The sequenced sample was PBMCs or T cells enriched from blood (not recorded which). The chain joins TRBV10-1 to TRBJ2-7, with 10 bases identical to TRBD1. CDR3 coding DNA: TGCGCCAGCAGTAGGGACAGGGGATACGAGCAGTACTTC. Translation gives CASSRDRGYEQYF.